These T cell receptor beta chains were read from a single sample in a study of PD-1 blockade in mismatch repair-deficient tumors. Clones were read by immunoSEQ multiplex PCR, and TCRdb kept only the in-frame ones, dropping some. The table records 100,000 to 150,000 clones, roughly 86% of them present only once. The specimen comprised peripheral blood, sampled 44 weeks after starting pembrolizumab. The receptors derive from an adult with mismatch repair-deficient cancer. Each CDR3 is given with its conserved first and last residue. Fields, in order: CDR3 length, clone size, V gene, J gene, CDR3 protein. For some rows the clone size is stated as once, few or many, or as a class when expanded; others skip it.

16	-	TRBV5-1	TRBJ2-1	CASSLVVAGDHNEQFF
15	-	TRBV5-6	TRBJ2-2	CASSLAGRNTGELFF
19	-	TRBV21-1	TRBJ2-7	CASSKVGFLRDRPTYEQYF
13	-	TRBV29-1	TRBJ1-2	CSAPTGANYGYTF
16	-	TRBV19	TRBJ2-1	CASSHTGRSSYNEQFF
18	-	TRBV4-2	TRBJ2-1	CASSSSAKGQGLWNEQFF
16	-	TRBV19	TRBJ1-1	CASSIVSGEKSGEAFF
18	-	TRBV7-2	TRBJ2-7	CASSLEPERLGTDYEQYF
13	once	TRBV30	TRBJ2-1	CAWRVTTYNEQFF
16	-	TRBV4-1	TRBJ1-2	CASSQVNRAVSYGYTF
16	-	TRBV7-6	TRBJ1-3	CASSLGPGQGGNTIYF
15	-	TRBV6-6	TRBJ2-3	CASSYSAGSTDTQYF
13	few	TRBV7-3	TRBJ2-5	CASSVDSQETQYF
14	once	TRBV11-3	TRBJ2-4	CASSPVLAKNIQYF
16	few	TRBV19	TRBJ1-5	CASSKRQGATGQPQHF
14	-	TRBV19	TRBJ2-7	CASSIGGASYEQYF
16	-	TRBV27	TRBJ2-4	CASSLFSGGSKNIQYF
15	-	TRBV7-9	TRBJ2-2	CASSSSGRGTGELFF
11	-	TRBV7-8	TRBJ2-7	CASSSQDRMYF
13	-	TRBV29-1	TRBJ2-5	CIITLAGSGTQYF
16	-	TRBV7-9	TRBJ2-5	CASSRGGRKYQETQYF
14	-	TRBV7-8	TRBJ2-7	CASSRPGAAYEQYF
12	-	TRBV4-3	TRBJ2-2	CASSQGSGELFF
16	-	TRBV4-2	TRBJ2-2	CASSFNRGANTGELFF